This TCR beta chain is drawn from a study of post-analysis software for immune sequencing data. Overall study: Disease trajectories encompassed relapsing-remitting, secondary progressive and progressive-relapsing multiple sclerosis.

Overall study results and limits: Compared with controls, patients showed significantly lower normalized Chao1 diversity. In patients, TRBV5-6, TRBV5-1 and TRBV20-1 belonged to five TRBV segments found more frequently than in controls. F-measure co-clustering was strong for batch-matched samples.

Prepared libraries of TCR beta cDNA carried unique molecular identifiers. TCRdb re-called the PCR reads with MiXCR, one entry per CDR3 protein. The sample has more than 500,000 distinct CDR3 sequences; under 40% are singletons. Concerning this clonotype: What it binds is unknown.

CDR3 length: 14 amino acids. Germline V gene lookup returns CDR1 DFQATT and CDR2 SNEGSKA (reference sequence). The V end was cut by 0 bases, the J end by 11 bases, with 19 bases between. The TCR was taken from a girl younger than 18 with multiple sclerosis. Specimen: blood. The rearrangement links TRBV20-1 to TRBJ2-5; D is uncertain. The CDR3 reads CSAREPGVKGEQYF. Written as DNA, the CDR3 is TGCAGTGCTAGAGAACCTGGGGTGAAAGGTGAGCAGTACTTC.